The 21 T cell receptor beta chains in this list originate from one sample, sequenced in a study of beta chain features in type 1 diabetes. Every isolated RNA sample was fully reverse transcribed, so sequencing captured expressed TCRB transcripts. Method: immunoSEQ multiplex PCR; TCRdb's copy keeps in-frame clones and lacks some. The sample carries 200,000 to 250,000 clones, about a tenth recorded once. Sequencing used central memory CD4+ T cells from blood. Receptors originate from a man aged 18 to 35 in good health.

The chain is built from TRBV29-1 and TRBJ2-3; perhaps TRBD2 as D (6 bases). Germline-derived CDR1 and CDR2 are SQVTM and ANQGSEA. This CDR3 is 15 amino acids long. V was pared by 4 bases and J by 2 bases, with 16 bases between. CDR3 DNA: TGCAGCGTTGTCCTCACGGGAGTCTTCACAGATACGCAGTATTTT. Translation: CSVVLTGVFTDTQYF.

This clone was recorded a few times. The chain employs TRBV5-1 and TRBJ2-7; the D gene is possibly TRBD2 (5 bases). Germline lookup yields CDR1 SGHRS and CDR2 YFSETQ. V was cut by 0 bases and J by 0 bases, with 10 bases left in between. This CDR3 has 15 amino acids. The CDR3 loop is CASSLGPGISYEQYF. The CDR3 bases are TGCGCCAGCAGCTTGGGCCCGGGGATCTCCTACGAGCAGTACTTC.

The chain has TRBV7-9 and TRBJ1-4, with 8 bases identical to TRBD1. After removal of 5 bases from V and 8 bases from J, the junction contained 4 bases not matched to a gene. The CDR3 consists of 13 residues. Per the germline V gene, CDR1 is SEHNR and CDR2 is FQNEAQ (reference sequence). CDR3 coding DNA: TGTGCCAGCAGCGCCTGGGACAGGGAAAAACTGTTTTTT. This translates into CASSAWDREKLFF.

There are a few counts of this clone. The chain links TRBV29-1 to TRBJ2-7; D may correspond to TRBD1 or TRBD2 (5 bases each). Germline V lookup: CDR1 SQVTM, CDR2 ANQGSEA. The CDR3 loop spans 16 amino acids. V lost 7 bases and J 0 bases, leaving 22 bases between the germline ends. The CDR3 loop is CSAIKFLGEGSYEQYF. For the CDR3, the DNA is TGCAGCGCCATCAAGTTCTTGGGGGAAGGCTCCTACGAGCAGTACTTC.

The chain is built from TRBV4-2 and TRBJ2-3; 12 bases map to TRBD2. From germline, CDR1 is LGHNA and CDR2 YNFKEQ. The junction had 7 bases not matched to a gene; V was cut back by 0 bases and J by 9 bases. This CDR3 is built from 16 residues. CDR3 sequence: CASSQEVTSGRDTQYF. DNA of the CDR3: TGTGCCAGCAGCCAAGAGGTGACTAGCGGGAGAGACACGCAGTATTTT.

This clone was counted ten times or more. The rearrangement uses TRBV11-2 and TRBJ2-1; 8 bases map to TRBD1. Germline loops: CDR1 SGHAT, CDR2 FQNNGV. This CDR3 has 14 residues. V lost 5 bases and J lost 5; bases outside the gene matches: 5. The CDR3 protein is CASSQDRVNNEQFF. CDR3 sequence (DNA): TGTGCCAGCAGCCAGGACAGGGTGAACAATGAGCAGTTCTTC.

The chain combines TRBV19 with TRBJ2-1; D is unclear. This CDR3 is 15 amino acids long. The V gene lost 7 bases and the J gene lost 0 bases, with 13 bases spanning the gap. Germline V gives CDR1 LNHDA, CDR2 SQIVND (reference sequence). CDR3 residues: CASNQDPSSYNEQFF. CDR3 nucleotides: TGTGCCAGTAATCAAGATCCGTCCTCCTACAATGAGCAGTTCTTC.

This clone was recorded at least ten times. This rearrangement joins TRBV7-9 to TRBJ2-3; a possible D gene is TRBD2 (6 bases). Germline CDR1 and CDR2: SEHNR and FQNEAQ (reference sequence). Trimming removed 6 bases from V and 1 base from J, with 14 bases in between. This CDR3 has 15 amino acids. CDR3 amino acids: CASRERASGTDTQYF. As DNA, the CDR3 is TGTGCCAGCAGGGAGAGGGCTAGCGGCACAGATACGCAGTATTTT.

This clone was counted only a few times. The gene calls are TRBV11-2 and TRBJ2-5; the D gene is possibly TRBD2 (5 bases). The better agreement between TRBJ2-7 and the DNA end casts doubt on the J call. This CDR3 has 13 amino acids. CDR1 and CDR2 from the germline V gene are SGHAT and FQNNGV. The CDR3 reads CASSLLGGLEQYF. As DNA, the CDR3 is TGTGCCAGCAGCTTACTGGGCGGGCTCGAGCAGTACTTC.

The chain combines TRBV7-2 with TRBJ2-1; D might be TRBD2 (6 bases). Germline assignment: CDR1 SGHTA and CDR2 FQGNSA. V shed 4 bases and J shed 7 bases, with 17 bases lying between them. The CDR3 is 15 amino acids. The CDR3 DNA is TGTGCCAGCAGCTCAGTGTTGGGAGGCTGGAATGAGCAGTTCTTC. Translating gives CASSSVLGGWNEQFF.

The V gene is TRBV11-3, the J gene TRBJ2-1; the match to TRBD1 covers 9 bases. This CDR3 comprises 16 residues. Per germline, CDR1 SGHNT and CDR2 YENEEA. The ends lost 1 base at V and 6 bases at J; junction bases unmatched: 7. The CDR3 nucleotides are TGTGCCAGCAGCTTAGGACAGGGGGTTCGGAGCAATGAGCAGTTCTTC. Its translation is CASSLGQGVRSNEQFF. Based on the CDR3 plus reference TRBV11-3 and TRBJ2-1, the full variable domain is EAGVVQSPRYKIIEKKQPVAFWCNPISGHNTLYWYLQNLGQGPELLIRYENEEAVDDSQLPKDRFSAERLKGVDSTLKIQPAELGDSAVYLCASSLGQGVRSNEQFFGPGTRLTVL.

This clone was recorded a few times. V and J are TRBV28 and TRBJ1-1; D remains ambiguous. The CDR3 consists of 12 residues. Trimming stripped 1 base from V and 9 bases from J, with 9 bases between. Germline lookup yields CDR1 MDHEN and CDR2 SYDVKM. CDR3: CASSLLFGKAFF. CDR3 DNA: TGTGCCAGCAGTTTATTATTCGGAAAAGCTTTCTTT.

This clone was counted between two and nine times. This chain joins TRBV11-3 and TRBJ2-5; TRBD1 might be the D (6 bases). V dropped 5 bases and J dropped 5 bases, with 15 bases sitting between them. The V gene's germline CDR1 is SGHNT and CDR2 YENEEA. CDR3 size: 14 residues. CDR3 residues: CASSRSGTLETQYF. The CDR3 DNA follows: TGTGCCAGCAGCCGTTCCGGGACACTCGAGACCCAGTACTTC.

This clone has only a few counts. One end of the junction does not line up with germline, which may come from a read error. The chain has TRBV7-2 and TRBJ2-3; perhaps TRBD1 as D (5 bases). CDR1 and CDR2 from the germline V gene are SGHTA and FQGNSA. CDR3 length: 17 amino acids. The CDR3 DNA sequence: TGCGCCAGCAGCCAAAGTGACAGCCCTAGTGGCACAGATACGCAGTATTTT. This sequence encodes CASSQSDSPSGTDTQYF.

This clone was observed a few times. This chain connects TRBV7-9 to TRBJ2-6, with D uncertain. There are 18 residues in the CDR3. Trimming shortened V by 3 bases and J by 0 bases, and 15 bases separated the two germline ends. Germline CDR1 and CDR2: SEHNR and FQNEAQ (reference sequence). The CDR3 DNA follows: TGTGCCAGCAGCTTCTCCCGCCACCCCGACTCTGGGGCCAACGTCCTGACTTTC. Protein sequence: CASSFSRHPDSGANVLTF.

This clone appeared a few times. The chain joins TRBV4-1 to TRBJ2-1; D gene ambiguous. CDR1 MGHRA and CDR2 YSYEKL come from the germline V gene. CDR3 length: 13 amino acids. V was cut by 3 bases and J by 10 bases, with 13 bases left in between. Written as DNA, the CDR3 is TGCGCCAGCAGCCAGTACTCCAGTCGGGAGCAGTTCTTC. Translation gives CASSQYSSREQFF.

This clone occurred a few times. The chain carries TRBV11-2 and TRBJ2-1, with 8 bases fitting TRBD2. Trimming at V came to 5 bases and at J to 3 bases, leaving 3 bases not matched to a gene. Per germline, CDR1 SGHAT and CDR2 FQNNGV. This CDR3 contains 14 residues. CDR3 sequence (DNA): TGTGCCAGCAGCCTGACTAGCGTCTACAATGAGCAGTTCTTC. Translated, it gives CASSLTSVYNEQFF.

This clone appeared a few times. The V call is TRBV4-1, the J call TRBJ2-2, with D unclear. Germline loops: CDR1 MGHRA, CDR2 YSYEKL. Trimming pared 4 bases from V and 0 bases from J, leaving 15 bases between. CDR3 size: 17 residues. This CDR3 is CASSLPWAQSNTGELFF. Written as DNA, the CDR3 is TGCGCCAGCAGCCTCCCCTGGGCGCAATCGAACACCGGGGAGCTGTTTTTT.

The V call is TRBV5-1, the J call TRBJ2-5; D ambiguous. CDR3 length equals 12 residues. Germline V gene sequence: CDR1 SGHRS, CDR2 YFSETQ. The V and J ends lost 0 bases and 5 bases respectively, with 5 bases between them. This chain's CDR3 is CASSLAVETQYF. CDR3 coding DNA: TGCGCCAGCAGCTTGGCCGTGGAGACCCAGTACTTC.

This clone was recorded a few times. The V gene is TRBV7-8, the J gene TRBJ2-1, with TRBD2 matching over 8 bases. The CDR3 consists of 17 residues. V gave up 1 base and J gave up 8 bases; unmatched junction bases: 13. Germline values: CDR1 SGHVS, CDR2 FQNEAQ. The CDR3 bases are TGTGCCAGCAGCTTAGATGGCGGGAGGTATGGTTCGGATGAGCAGTTCTTC. Translated, it gives CASSLDGGRYGSDEQFF.

In this sample, this clone turned up a few times. The chain links TRBV5-1 to TRBJ2-1; D possibly matches TRBD1 or TRBD2 (6 bases each). V was trimmed by 4 bases and J by 12 bases, leaving 17 bases between them. CDR3 length: 13 amino acids. Germline V gives CDR1 SGHRS, CDR2 YFSETQ. The CDR3: CASSPKGEDWQFF. CDR3 DNA: TGCGCCAGCAGCCCGAAGGGGGAGGATTGGCAGTTCTTC.